This T cell receptor (beta chain) comes out of a study of blood T cells in healthy people across ages. Study-level results: Long-lived donors had more naive CD4+ cells and higher diversity than aged donors. No conclusive comparison of naive versus antigen-experienced cells was possible with unsorted PBMCs.

Germline V CDR1 and CDR2: MGHRA, YSYEKL. There are 15 residues in the CDR3. V lost 0 bases, J lost 5 bases, and 13 bases lay in between. On this clonotype itself: Antigen unknown.

Russia was home to the donors, healthy Caucasian individuals aged roughly 6 to 100. The authors ran a second PCR of about 6 to 12 cycles using a sample-barcoded 5' primer and a J-beta primer mix. From the 5' RACE reads, TCRdb called clonotypes with MiXCR, one entry per CDR3 protein. This table has some 370,000 distinct CDR3 sequences, approximately 51% appearing once. The chain employs TRBV4-1 and TRBJ2-5; tentative D call: TRBD1 (5 bases). The material sequenced was blood. The clonotype was recovered from a man between 60 and 75 years old in good health. The CDR3 spells CASSQDQYRSETQYF. The CDR3 DNA sequence: TGCGCCAGCAGCCAAGATCAATACAGGTCTGAGACCCAGTACTTC.